The source of this TCR beta chain is a study of beta chain features in type 1 diabetes. Expressed TCRB transcripts got sequenced, as all isolated RNA was reverse transcribed. The protocol was immunoSEQ multiplex PCR, while the TCRdb copy is restricted to in-frame clones and leaves out a portion. The table has a few hundred thousand clones, 27% seen once. Trimming at V came to 6 bases and at J to 6 bases, leaving 2 bases not matched to a gene. Germline V gene sequence: CDR1 ENHRY, CDR2 SYGVKD. This CDR3 is built from 12 residues. The sequencing input was central memory CD4+ T cells from blood. The chain carries TRBV10-3 and TRBJ2-7; 10 bases are a match to TRBD2. This sequence originates from a man aged 25-45 years in good health. The CDR3 region is CAIRGLAAEQYF. For the CDR3, the DNA is TGTGCCATCAGAGGACTAGCGGCCGAGCAGTACTTC.